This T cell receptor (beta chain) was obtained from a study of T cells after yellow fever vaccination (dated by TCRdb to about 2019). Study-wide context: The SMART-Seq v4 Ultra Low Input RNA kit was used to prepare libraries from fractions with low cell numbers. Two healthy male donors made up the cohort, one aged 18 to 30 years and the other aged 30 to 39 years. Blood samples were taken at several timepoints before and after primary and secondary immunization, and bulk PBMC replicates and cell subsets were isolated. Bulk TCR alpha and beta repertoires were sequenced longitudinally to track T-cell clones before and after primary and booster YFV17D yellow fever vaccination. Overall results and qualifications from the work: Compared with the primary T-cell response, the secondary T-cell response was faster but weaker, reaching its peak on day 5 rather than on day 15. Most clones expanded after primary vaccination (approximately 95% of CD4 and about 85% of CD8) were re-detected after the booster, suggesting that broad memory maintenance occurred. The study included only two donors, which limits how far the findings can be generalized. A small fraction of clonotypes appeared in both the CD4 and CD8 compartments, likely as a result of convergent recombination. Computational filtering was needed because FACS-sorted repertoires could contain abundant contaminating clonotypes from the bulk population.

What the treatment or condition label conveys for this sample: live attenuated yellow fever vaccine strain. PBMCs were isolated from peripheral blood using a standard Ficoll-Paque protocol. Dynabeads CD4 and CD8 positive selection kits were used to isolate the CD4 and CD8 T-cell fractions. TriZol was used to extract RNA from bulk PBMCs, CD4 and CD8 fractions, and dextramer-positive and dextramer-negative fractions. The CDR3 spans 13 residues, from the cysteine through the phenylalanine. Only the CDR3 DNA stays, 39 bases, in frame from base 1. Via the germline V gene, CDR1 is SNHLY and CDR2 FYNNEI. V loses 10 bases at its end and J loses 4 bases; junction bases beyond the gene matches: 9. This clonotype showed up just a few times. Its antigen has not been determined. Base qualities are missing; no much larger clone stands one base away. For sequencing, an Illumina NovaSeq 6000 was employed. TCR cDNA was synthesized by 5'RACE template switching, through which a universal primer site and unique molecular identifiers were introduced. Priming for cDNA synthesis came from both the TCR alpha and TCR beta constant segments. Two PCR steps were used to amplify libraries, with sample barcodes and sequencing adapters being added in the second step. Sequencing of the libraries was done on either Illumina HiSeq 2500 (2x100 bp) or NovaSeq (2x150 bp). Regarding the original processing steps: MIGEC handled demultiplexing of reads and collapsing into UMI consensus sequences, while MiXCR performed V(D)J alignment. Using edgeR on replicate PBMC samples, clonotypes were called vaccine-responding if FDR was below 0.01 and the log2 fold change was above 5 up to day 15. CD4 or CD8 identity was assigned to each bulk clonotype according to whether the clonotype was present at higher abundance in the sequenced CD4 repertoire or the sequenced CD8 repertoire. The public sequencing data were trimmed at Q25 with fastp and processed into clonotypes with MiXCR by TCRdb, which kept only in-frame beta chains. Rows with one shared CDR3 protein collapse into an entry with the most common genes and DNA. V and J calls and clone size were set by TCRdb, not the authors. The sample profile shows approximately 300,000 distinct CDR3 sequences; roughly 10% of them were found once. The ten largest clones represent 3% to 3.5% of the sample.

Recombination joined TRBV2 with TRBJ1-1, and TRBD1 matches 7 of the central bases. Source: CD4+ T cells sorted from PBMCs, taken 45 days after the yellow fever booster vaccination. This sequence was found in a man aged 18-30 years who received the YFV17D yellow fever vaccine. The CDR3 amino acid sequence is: CAIGLTGSTEAFF. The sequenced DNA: TGTGCCATCGGCCTGACAGGGTCCACTGAAGCTTTCTTT.